What follows is one TCR beta chain and its context. Cohorts were determined from participant-reported clinical history. Measured with immunoSEQ multiplex PCR; TCRdb has only the in-frame clones, and not every one. The data contain 120,000 to 150,000 clones, roughly 80% of them singletons. This record belongs to a study of blood T cell repertoires in COVID-19. The CDR3 is 14 amino acids. CDR1 and CDR2 (germline): SGDLS, YYNGEE. Between the trimmed V and J ends, which lost 4 bases and 1 base, there was a span of 11 bases. This clonotype was sampled from a woman aged 18-29 years who had been exposed to COVID-19. V usage is TRBV9 and J usage is TRBJ2-5, with D possibly matching TRBD1 (6 bases). The specimen was PBMCs or T cells enriched from blood (not recorded which). This CDR3 is CASSPGQIQETQYF. The CDR3 nucleotides read TGTGCCAGCAGCCCAGGACAGATCCAAGAGACCCAGTACTTC.